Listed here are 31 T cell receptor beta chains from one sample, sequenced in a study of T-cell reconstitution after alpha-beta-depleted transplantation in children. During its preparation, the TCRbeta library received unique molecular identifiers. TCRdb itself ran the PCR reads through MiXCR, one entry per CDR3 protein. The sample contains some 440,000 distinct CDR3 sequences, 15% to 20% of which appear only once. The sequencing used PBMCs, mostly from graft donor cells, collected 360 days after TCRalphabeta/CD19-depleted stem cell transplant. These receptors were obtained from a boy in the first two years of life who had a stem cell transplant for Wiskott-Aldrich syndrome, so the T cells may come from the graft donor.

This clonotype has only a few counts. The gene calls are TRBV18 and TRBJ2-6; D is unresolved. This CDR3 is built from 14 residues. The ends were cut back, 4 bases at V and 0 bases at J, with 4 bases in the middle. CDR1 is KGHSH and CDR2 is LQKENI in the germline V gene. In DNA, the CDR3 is TGTGCCAGCTCACACCACTCTGGGGCCAACGTCCTGACTTTC. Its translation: CASSHHSGANVLTF.

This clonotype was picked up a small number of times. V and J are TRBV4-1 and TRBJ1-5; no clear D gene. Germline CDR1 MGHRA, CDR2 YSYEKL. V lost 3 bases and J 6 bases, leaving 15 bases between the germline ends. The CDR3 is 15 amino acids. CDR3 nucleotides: TGCGCCAGCAGCCACCATTTGCAGGAGACTCAGCCCCAGCATTTT. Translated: CASSHHLQETQPQHF.

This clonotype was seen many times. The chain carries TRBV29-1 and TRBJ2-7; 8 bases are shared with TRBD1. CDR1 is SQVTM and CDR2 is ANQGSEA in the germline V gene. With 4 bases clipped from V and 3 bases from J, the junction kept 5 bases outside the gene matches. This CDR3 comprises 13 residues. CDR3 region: CSVVGTGFYEQYF. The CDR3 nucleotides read TGCAGCGTTGTCGGGACAGGCTTCTACGAGCAGTACTTC.

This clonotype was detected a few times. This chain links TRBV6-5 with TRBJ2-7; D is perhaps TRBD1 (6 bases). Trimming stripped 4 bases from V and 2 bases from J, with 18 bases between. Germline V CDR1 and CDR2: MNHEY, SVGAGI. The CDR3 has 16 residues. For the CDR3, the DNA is TGTGCCAGCAGTTTACTTACAGGGCCGGAACCCTACGAGCAGTACTTC. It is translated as CASSLLTGPEPYEQYF.

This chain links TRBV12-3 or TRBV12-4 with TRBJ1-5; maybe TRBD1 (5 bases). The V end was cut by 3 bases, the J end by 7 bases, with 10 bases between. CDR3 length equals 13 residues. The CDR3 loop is CASSFRVQQPQHF. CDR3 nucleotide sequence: TGTGCCAGCAGTTTCAGGGTGCAACAGCCCCAGCATTTT.

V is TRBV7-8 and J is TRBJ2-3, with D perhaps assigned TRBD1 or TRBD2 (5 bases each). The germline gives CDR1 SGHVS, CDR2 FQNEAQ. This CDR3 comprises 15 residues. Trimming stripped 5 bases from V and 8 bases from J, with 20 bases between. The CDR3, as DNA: TGTGCCAGCAGCCCGGGGCGGCAACTTGGGGGTACGCAGTATTTT. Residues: CASSPGRQLGGTQYF.

CDR3 in DNA: TGTGCCAGCAGTTACTCGGGGGGGAATTCACCCCTCCACTTT. As protein: CASSYSGGNSPLHF. The chain links TRBV6-5 to TRBJ1-6; tentative D call: TRBD1 (5 bases). This CDR3 has 14 amino acids. Trimming removed 0 bases at V and 7 bases at J, with 7 bases between. CDR1 and CDR2 from the germline V gene are MNHEY and SVGAGI.

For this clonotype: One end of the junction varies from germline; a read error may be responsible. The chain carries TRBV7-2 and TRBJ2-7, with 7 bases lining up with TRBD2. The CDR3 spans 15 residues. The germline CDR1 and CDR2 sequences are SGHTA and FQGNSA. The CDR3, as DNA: TGTGCCAGCAGCCTAGCTAGCGGACCATACTACGAGCAGTACTTC. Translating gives CASSLASGPYYEQYF.

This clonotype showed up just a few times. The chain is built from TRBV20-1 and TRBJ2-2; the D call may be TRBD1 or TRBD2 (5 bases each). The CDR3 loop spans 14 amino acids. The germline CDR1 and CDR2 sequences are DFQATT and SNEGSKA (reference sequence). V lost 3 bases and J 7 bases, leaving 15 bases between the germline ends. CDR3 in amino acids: CSARGRRVDGELFF. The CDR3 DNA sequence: TGCAGTGCTAGGGGACGCAGGGTAGACGGGGAGCTGTTTTTT.

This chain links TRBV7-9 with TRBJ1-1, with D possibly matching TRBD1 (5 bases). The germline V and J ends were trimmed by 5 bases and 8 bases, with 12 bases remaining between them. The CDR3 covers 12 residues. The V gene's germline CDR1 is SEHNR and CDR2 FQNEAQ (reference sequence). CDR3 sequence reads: CASSLTWGEAFF. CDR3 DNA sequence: TGTGCCAGCAGCCTCACTTGGGGGGAAGCTTTCTTT.

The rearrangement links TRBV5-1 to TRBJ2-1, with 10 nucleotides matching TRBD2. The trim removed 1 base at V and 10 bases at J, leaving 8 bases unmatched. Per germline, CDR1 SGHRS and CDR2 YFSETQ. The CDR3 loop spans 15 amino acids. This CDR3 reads CASSLTPLAGDEQFF. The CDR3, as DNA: TGCGCCAGCAGCTTGACCCCTCTAGCGGGAGACGAGCAGTTCTTC.

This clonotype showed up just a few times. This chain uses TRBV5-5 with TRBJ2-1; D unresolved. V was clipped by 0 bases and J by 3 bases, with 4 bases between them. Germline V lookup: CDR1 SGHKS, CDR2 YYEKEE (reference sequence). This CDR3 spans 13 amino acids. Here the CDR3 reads CASSLVIYNEQFF. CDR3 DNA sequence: TGTGCCAGCAGCTTGGTGATCTACAATGAGCAGTTCTTC.

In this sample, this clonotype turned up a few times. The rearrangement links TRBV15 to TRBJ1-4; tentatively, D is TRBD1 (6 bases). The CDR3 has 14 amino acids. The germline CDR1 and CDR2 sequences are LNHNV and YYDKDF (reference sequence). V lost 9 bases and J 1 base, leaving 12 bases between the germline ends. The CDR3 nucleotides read TGTGCCACTTGGGGGCGCGGAACTAATGAAAAACTGTTTTTT. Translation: CATWGRGTNEKLFF. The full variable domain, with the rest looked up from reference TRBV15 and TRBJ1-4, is DAMVIQNPRYQVTQFGKPVTLSCSQTLNHNVMYWYQQKSSQAPKLLFHYYDKDFNNEADTPDNFQSRRPNTSFCFLDIRSPGLGDTAMYLCATWGRGTNEKLFFGSGTQLSVL.

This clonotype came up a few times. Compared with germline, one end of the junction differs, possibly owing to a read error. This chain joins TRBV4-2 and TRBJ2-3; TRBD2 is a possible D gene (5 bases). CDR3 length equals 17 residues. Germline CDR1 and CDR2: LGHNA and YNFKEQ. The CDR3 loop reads CASSQDLRTSSTDTQYF. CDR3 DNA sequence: TGCGCCAGCAGCCAAGACCTGCGGACTTCTAGCACAGATACGCAGTATTTT.

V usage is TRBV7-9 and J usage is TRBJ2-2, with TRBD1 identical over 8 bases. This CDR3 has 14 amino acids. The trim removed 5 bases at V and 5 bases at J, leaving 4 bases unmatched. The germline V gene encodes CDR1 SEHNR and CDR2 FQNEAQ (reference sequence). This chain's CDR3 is CASSHDRGTGELFF. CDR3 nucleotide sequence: TGTGCCAGCAGCCATGACAGGGGTACCGGGGAGCTGTTTTTT.

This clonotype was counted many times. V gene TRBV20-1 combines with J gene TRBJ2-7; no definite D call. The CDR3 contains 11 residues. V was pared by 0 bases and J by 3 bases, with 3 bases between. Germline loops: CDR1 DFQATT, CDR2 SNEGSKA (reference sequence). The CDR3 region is CSARDGYEQYF. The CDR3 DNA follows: TGCAGTGCTAGAGACGGCTACGAGCAGTACTTC.

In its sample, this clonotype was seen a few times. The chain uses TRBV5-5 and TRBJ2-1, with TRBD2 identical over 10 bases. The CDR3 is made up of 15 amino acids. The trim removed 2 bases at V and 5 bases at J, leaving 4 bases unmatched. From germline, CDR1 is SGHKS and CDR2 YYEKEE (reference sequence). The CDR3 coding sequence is TGTGCCAGCAGCTTATGGACTAGCGGCAACAATGAGCAGTTCTTC. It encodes CASSLWTSGNNEQFF.

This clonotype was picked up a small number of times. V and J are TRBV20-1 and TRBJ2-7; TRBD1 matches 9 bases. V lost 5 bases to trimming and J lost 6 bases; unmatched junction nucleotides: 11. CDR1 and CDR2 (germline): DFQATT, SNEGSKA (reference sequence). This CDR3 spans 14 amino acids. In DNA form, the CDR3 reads TGCAGTGCTCCGCTACAGGGGGCAGTAGGCGAGCAGTACTTC. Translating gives CSAPLQGAVGEQYF.

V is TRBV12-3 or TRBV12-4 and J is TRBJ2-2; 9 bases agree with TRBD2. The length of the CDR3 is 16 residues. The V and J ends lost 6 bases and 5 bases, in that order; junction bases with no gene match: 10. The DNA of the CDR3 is TGTGCCAGCAGGAAATTAGCGGGAGATCGGACCGGGGAGCTGTTTTTT. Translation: CASRKLAGDRTGELFF.

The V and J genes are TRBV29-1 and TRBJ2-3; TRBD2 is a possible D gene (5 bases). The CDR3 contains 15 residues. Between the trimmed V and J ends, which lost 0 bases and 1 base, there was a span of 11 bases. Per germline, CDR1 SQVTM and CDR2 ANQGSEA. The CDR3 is CSVEERGQGTDTQYF. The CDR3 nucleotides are TGCAGCGTTGAAGAAAGAGGGCAGGGCACAGATACGCAGTATTTT.

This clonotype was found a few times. The CDR3 loop reads CASSVEGARADEQYF. In DNA, the CDR3 is TGTGCCAGCAGCGTAGAGGGGGCGCGAGCGGACGAGCAGTACTTC. The rearrangement joins TRBV9 to TRBJ2-7, with TRBD1 matching over 7 bases. J gave up 5 bases and V 0 bases, and 8 bases lay outside the gene matches. The V gene's germline CDR1 is SGDLS and CDR2 YYNGEE. This CDR3 contains 15 residues. The complete variable domain, with remaining parts taken from reference TRBV9 and TRBJ2-7, reads DSGVTQTPKHLITATGQRVTLRCSPRSGDLSVYWYQQSLDQGLQFLIQYYNGEERAKGNILERFSAQQFPDLHSELNLSSLELGDSALYFCASSVEGARADEQYFGPGTRLTVT.

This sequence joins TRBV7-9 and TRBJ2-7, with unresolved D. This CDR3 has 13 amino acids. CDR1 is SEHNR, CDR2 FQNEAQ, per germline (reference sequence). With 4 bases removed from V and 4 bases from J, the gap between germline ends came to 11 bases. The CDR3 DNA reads TGTGCCAGCAGCTCCCCCCCCCTTTACGAGCAGTACTTC. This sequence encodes CASSSPPLYEQYF.

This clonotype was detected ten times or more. CDR3 amino acids: CASSPPRGQPQFF. In DNA, the CDR3 is TGTGCCAGCAGCCCCCCTAGGGGACAACCGCAGTTCTTC. The J gene is TRBJ2-1, the V gene TRBV7-2, with D possibly matching TRBD1 (6 bases). CDR3 length: 13 amino acids. V lost 5 bases to trimming and J lost 12 bases, with 17 bases between them. Germline V gives CDR1 SGHTA, CDR2 FQGNSA.

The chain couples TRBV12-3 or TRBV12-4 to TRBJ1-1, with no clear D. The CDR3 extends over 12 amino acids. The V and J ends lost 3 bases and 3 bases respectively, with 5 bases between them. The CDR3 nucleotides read TGTGCCAGCAGTTTTAGTCACACTGAAGCTTTCTTT. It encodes CASSFSHTEAFF.

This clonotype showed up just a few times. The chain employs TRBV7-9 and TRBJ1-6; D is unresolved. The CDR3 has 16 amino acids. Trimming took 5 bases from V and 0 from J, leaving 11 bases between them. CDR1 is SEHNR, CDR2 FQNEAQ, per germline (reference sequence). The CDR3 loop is CASSPSGSSYNSPLHF. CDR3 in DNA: TGTGCCAGCAGCCCTTCCGGCAGCTCCTATAATTCACCCCTCCACTTT.

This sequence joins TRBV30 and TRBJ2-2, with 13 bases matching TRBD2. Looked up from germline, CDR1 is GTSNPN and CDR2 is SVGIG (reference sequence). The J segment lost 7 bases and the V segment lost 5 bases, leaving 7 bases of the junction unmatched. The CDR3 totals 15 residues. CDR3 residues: CAWGTSGVLDGELFF. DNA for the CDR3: TGTGCCTGGGGGACTAGCGGGGTTCTAGACGGGGAGCTGTTTTTT.

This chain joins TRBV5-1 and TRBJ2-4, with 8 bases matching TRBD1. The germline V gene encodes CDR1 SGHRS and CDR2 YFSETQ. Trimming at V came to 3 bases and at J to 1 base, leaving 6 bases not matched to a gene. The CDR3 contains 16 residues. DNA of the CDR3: TGCGCCAGCAGCTACGGACAGGGTCTGGCCAAAAACATTCAGTACTTC. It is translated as CASSYGQGLAKNIQYF.

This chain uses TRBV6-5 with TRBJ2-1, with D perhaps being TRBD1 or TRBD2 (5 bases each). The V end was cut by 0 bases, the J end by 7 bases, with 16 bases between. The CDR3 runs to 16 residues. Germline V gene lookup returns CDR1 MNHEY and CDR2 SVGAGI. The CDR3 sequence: CASSYSKKRGCNEQFF. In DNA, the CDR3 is TGTGCCAGCAGTTACTCGAAGAAGAGGGGTTGTAATGAGCAGTTCTTC.

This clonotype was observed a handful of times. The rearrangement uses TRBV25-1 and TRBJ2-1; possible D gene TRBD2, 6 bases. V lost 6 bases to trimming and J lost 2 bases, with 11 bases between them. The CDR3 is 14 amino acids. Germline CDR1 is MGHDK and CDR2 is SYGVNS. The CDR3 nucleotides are TGTGCCAGCAGCGGGACGGGGGCCTACAATGAGCAGTTCTTC. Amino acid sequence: CASSGTGAYNEQFF.

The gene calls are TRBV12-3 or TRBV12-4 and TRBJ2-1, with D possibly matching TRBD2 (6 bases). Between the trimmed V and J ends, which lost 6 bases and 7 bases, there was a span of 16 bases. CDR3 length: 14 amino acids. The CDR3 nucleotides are TGTGCCAGCAGGCCGCGGGACTCGAGGAATGAGCAGTTCTTC. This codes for CASRPRDSRNEQFF.

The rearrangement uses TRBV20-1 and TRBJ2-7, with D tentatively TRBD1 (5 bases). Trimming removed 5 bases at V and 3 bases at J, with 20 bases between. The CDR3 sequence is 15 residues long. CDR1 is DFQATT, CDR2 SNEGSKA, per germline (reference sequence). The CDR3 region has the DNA TGCAGTGCTGGGGCCTGGGGCCTAGGTCTCTACGAGCAGTACTTC. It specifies CSAGAWGLGLYEQYF.